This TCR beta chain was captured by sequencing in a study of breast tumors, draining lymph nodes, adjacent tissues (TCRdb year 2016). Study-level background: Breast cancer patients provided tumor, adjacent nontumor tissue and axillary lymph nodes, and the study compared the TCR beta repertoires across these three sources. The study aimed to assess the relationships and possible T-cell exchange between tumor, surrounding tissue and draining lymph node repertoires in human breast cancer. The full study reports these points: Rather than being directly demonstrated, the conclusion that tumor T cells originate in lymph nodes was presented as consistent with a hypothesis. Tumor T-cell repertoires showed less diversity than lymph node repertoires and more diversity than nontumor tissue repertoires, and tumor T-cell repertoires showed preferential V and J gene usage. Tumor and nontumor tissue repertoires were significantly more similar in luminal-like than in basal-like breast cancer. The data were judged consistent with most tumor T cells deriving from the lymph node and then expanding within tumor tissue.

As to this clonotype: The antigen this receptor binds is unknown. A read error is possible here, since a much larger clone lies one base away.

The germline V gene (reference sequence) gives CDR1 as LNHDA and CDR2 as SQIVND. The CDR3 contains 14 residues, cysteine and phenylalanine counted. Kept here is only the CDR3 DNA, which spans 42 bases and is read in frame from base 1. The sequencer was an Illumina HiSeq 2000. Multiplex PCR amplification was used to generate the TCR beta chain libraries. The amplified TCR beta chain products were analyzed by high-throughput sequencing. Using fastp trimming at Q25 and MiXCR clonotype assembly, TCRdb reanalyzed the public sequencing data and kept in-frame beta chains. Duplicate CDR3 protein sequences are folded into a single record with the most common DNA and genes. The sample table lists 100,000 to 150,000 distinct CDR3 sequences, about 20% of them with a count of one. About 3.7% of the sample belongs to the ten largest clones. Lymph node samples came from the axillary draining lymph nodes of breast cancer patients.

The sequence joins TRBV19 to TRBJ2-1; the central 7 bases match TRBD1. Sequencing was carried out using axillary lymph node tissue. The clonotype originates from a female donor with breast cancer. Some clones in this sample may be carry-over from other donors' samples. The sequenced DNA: TGTGCCAGTAGTACCCCGGGACAGAACAATGAGCAGTCCTTC. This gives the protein CASSTPGQNNEQSF. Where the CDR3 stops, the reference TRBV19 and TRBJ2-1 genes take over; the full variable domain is DGGITQSPKYLFRKEGQNVTLSCEQNLNHDAMYWYRQDPGQGLRLIYYSQIVNDFQKGDIAEGYSVSREKKESFPLTVTSAQKNPTAFYLCASSTPGQNNEQSFGPGTRLTVL.